The rows below give T cell receptor beta chains drawn from one sample of a study of shared clonotypes between healthy human individuals. TCRdb's copy holds only in-frame clones and misses some; the assay was immunoSEQ multiplex PCR. The table has 450,000 to 600,000 clones, roughly 85% seen once. Sample: PBMCs. Receptors were obtained from a woman aged 40 to 50 in good health. Some clones in this sample may be carry-over from other donors' samples. CDR3s include the opening cysteine and the closing phenylalanine or tryptophan. A D gene is named only where the DNA matches it firmly. Only some rows state a clone size, as once, few, many or a class for expanded clones.

V	J	size	D	CDR3	DNA
TRBV9	TRBJ1-2	NA	NA	CASSVVQNYGYTF	TGTGCCAGCAGCGTTGTCCAAAACTATGGCTACACCTTC
TRBV4-2	TRBJ2-7	few	TRBD1	CASSQGGQGSEQYF	TGTGCCAGCAGCCAAGGGGGACAGGGATCCGAGCAGTACTTC
TRBV5-6	TRBJ2-3	NA	TRBD2	CASSLSGRTDTQYF	TGTGCCAGCAGCTTAAGCGGGAGGACAGATACGCAGTATTTT
TRBV28	TRBJ1-5	NA	TRBD1	CAVWTGVRDQPQHF	TGTGCCGTTTGGACAGGCGTGAGGGATCAGCCCCAGCATTTT
TRBV9	TRBJ2-7	NA	TRBD1	CASSVDGTGLYEQYF	TGTGCCAGCAGCGTAGATGGGACAGGGTTGTACGAGCAGTACTTC
TRBV4-1	TRBJ1-5	NA	TRBD1	CASSPRTGQNQPQHF	TGCGCCAGCAGCCCTCGGACAGGGCAGAATCAGCCCCAGCATTTT
TRBV6-4	TRBJ2-2	NA	NA	CASSDSGGAATGELFF	TGTGCCAGCAGTGACTCAGGCGGAGCGGCCACCGGGGAGCTGTTTTTT
TRBV7-8	TRBJ1-2	NA	TRBD1	CASSLDRGNYGYTF	TGTGCCAGCAGCTTAGACAGGGGGAACTATGGCTACACCTTC
TRBV29-1	TRBJ2-5	NA	TRBD2	CSAGGLAGGWGETQYF	TGCAGCGCTGGGGGGCTAGCGGGAGGATGGGGAGAGACCCAGTACTTC
TRBV28	TRBJ2-3	NA	TRBD2	CASSFGLAGDTQYF	TGTGCCAGCAGTTTCGGACTAGCGGGAGATACGCAGTATTTT
TRBV6-6	TRBJ2-3	NA	TRBD2	CASGDPGGRAPDTQYF	TGTGCCAGCGGAGACCCTGGCGGGAGGGCCCCAGATACGCAGTATTTT
TRBV28	TRBJ1-2	once	NA	CATYSGYGYTF	TGTGCCACCTACTCAGGCTATGGCTACACCTTC
TRBV6-4	TRBJ2-1	NA	NA	CASSRSQEYNEQFF	TGTGCCAGCAGCCGCAGCCAAGAGTACAATGAGCAGTTCTTC
TRBV7-2	TRBJ2-3	NA	TRBD2	CASTRTSGNTDTQYF	TGTGCCAGCACCCGGACTAGCGGAAACACAGATACGCAGTATTTT
TRBV7-2	TRBJ2-3	NA	NA	CASSLSAGTDTQYF	TGTGCCAGCAGCTTATCTGCAGGGACAGATACGCAGTATTTT
TRBV19	TRBJ2-5	NA	TRBD1	CASSNDRVQETQYF	TGTGCCAGTAGTAATGACAGGGTCCAAGAGACCCAGTACTTC
TRBV2	TRBJ2-3	NA	NA	CASSEEGLDTQYF	TGTGCCAGCAGTGAAGAGGGCTTAGATACGCAGTATTTT
TRBV30	TRBJ2-2	few	NA	CAWSVLVGTGELFF	TGTGCCTGGAGTGTACTCGTAGGAACCGGGGAGCTGTTTTTT
TRBV18	TRBJ1-3	NA	NA	CASSPRRGADTSGNTIYF	TGTGCCAGCTCACCACGCCGCGGGGCGGACACCTCTGGAAACACCATATATTTT
TRBV7-2	TRBJ2-3	NA	TRBD2	CASSLVAGYTDTQYF	TGTGCCAGCAGCTTAGTAGCGGGGTACACAGATACGCAGTATTTT
TRBV10-3	TRBJ1-2	NA	NA	CAISDGVAGGYGYTF	TGTGCCATCAGTGATGGGGTTGCAGGAGGCTATGGCTACACCTTC
TRBV5-4	TRBJ2-7	NA	NA	CASSFPGGVGSYEQYF	TGTGCCAGCAGCTTCCCCGGGGGAGTGGGCTCCTACGAGCAGTACTTC
TRBV5-1	TRBJ1-1	NA	NA	CASREGGMTNTEAFF	TGCGCCAGTCGAGAGGGAGGGATGACGAACACTGAAGCTTTCTTT
TRBV19	TRBJ2-2	NA	TRBD1	CASSPIRTGGANTGELFF	TGTGCCAGTAGCCCTATCCGGACAGGGGGCGCGAACACCGGGGAGCTGTTTTTT
TRBV4-1	TRBJ2-3	few	TRBD2	CASTTGGRAEDTQYF	TGCGCCAGCACAACTGGGGGGAGGGCCGAAGATACGCAGTATTTT
TRBV28	TRBJ1-5	NA	TRBD1	CASRGTGGPEEPQHF	TGTGCCAGCAGGGGAACAGGGGGGCCCGAGGAGCCCCAGCATTTT
TRBV5-1	TRBJ1-2	NA	TRBD1	CASRDGTDHYGYTF	TGCGCCAGCAGAGATGGGACAGACCACTATGGCTACACCTTC